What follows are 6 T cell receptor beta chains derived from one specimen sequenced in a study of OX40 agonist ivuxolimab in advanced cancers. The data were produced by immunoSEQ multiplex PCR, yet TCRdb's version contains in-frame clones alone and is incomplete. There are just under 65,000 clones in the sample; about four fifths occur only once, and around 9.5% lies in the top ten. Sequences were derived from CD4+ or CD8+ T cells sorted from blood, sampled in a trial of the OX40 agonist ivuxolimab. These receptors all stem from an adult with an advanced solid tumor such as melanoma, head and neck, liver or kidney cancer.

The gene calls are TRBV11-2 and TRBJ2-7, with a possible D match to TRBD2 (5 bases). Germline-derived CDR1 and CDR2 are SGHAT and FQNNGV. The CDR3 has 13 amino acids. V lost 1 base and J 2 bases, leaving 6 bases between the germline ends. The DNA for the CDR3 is TGTGCCAGCAGCTTAGCCGGGACCTACGAGCAGTACTTC. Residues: CASSLAGTYEQYF.

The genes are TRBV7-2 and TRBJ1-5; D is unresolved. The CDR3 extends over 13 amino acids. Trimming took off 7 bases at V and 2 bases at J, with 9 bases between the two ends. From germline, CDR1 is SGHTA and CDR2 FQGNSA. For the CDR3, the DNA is TGTGCCAGCACCCCTGATCGCAATCAGCCCCAGCATTTT. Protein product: CASTPDRNQPQHF.

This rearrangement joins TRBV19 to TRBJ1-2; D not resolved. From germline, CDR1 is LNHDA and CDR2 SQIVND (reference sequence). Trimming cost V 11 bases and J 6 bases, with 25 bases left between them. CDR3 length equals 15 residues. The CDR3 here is CASRTWGAALNGYTF. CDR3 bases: TGTGCCTCGCGGACGTGGGGAGCGGCGCTGAATGGCTACACCTTC. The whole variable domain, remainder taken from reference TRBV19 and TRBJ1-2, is DGGITQSPKYLFRKEGQNVTLSCEQNLNHDAMYWYRQDPGQGLRLIYYSQIVNDFQKGDIAEGYSVSREKKESFPLTVTSAQKNPTAFYLCASRTWGAALNGYTFGSGTRLTVV.

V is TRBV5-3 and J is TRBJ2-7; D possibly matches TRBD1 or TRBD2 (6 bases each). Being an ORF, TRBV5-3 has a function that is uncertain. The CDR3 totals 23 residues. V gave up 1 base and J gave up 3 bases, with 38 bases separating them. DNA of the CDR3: TGTGCCAGAAGCTTGTATCTCGATCAGGAGGGGCAGGACACTGAAAGGGGGATCTACGAGCAGTACTTC. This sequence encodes CARSLYLDQEGQDTERGIYEQYF.

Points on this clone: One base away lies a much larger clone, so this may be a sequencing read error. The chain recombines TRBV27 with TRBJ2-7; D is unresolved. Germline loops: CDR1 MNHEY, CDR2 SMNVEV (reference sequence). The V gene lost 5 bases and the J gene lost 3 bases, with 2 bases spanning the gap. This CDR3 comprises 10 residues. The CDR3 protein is CASSDYEQYF. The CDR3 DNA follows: TGTGCCAGCAGTGACTACGAGCAGTACTTC.

The CDR3 loop is CAWARGMNTEAFF. In nucleotides, the CDR3 is TGTGCCTGGGCGAGGGGGATGAACACTGAAGCTTTCTTT. The V gene is TRBV30, the J gene TRBJ1-1; D might be TRBD1 (6 bases). The V gene lost 5 bases and the J gene lost 0 bases, with 10 bases spanning the gap. Germline-derived CDR1 and CDR2 are GTSNPN and SVGIG (reference sequence). The CDR3 runs to 13 residues.